The clone carrying this TCR beta chain came up once. What it recognizes is unknown. Sequenced by immunoSEQ multiplex PCR; TCRdb stores in-frame clones only, minus some. This table has about 350,000 clones, about 90% appearing once. Germline trimming cut 5 bases from V and 4 bases from J; bases unmatched to any gene: 12. This CDR3 contains 16 residues. The V gene's germline CDR1 is ENHRY and CDR2 SYGVKD. The data were taken from a study of Ad26.COV2.S vaccination and SARS-CoV-2 variants. Study-wide points: While placebo recipients had lower spike-specific TCR breadth, vaccine recipients had more. Researchers cautioned that TCR breadth and depth analyses may have underestimated total T cell responses. Spike-specific responses of CD8+ and CD4+ T cells were reported to display substantial breadth after vaccination.

The sequence came from a human donor who had recovered from COVID-19. The sample consisted of peripheral blood, taken after recovery from COVID-19. This chain connects TRBV10-3 to TRBJ1-1, with 8 bases matching TRBD1. The CDR3 here is CAISSGQGRWGTEAFF. The CDR3 DNA sequence: TGTGCCATCAGTTCTGGACAGGGCCGATGGGGCACTGAAGCTTTCTTT.